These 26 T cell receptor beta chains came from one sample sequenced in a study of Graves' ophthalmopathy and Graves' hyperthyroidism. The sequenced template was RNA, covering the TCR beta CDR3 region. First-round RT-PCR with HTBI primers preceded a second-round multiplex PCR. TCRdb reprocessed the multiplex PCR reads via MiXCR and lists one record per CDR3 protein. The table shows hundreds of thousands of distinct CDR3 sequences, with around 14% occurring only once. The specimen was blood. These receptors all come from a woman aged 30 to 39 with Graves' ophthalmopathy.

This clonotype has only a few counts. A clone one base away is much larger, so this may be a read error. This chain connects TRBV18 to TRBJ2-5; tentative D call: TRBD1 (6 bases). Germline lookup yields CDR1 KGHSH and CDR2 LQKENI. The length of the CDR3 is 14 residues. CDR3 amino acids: CASSGWTAQETKYF. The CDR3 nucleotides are TGTGCCAGCTCGGGTTGGACAGCTCAAGAGACCAAGTACTTC.

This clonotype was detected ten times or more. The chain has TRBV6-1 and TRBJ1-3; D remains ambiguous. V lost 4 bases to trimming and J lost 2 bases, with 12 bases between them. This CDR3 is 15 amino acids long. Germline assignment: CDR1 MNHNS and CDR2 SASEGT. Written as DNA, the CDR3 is TGTGCCAGCAGTGTTAGGGTACCGGCTGGAAACACCATATATTTT. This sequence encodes CASSVRVPAGNTIYF.

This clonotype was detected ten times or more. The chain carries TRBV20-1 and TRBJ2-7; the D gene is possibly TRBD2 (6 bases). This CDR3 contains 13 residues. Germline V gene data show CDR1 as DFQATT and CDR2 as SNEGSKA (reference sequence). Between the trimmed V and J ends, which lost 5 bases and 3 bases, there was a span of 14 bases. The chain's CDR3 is CSAWGTGDYEQYF. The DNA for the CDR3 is TGCAGTGCTTGGGGGACGGGGGACTACGAGCAGTACTTC.

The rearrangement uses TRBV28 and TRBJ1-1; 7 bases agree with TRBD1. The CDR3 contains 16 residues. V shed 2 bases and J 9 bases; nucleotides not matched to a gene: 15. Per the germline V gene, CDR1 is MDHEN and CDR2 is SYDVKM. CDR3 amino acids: CASSLDEGARGLQAFF. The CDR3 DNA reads TGTGCCAGCAGTTTAGACGAGGGGGCGCGGGGCCTCCAAGCTTTCTTT.

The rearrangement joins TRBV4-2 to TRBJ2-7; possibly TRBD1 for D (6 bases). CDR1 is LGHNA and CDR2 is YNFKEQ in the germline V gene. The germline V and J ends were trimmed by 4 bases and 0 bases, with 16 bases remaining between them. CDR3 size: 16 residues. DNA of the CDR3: TGTGCCAGCAGCCGTTCTAGCTCAGGGGTCTCCTACGAGCAGTACTTC. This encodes CASSRSSSGVSYEQYF.

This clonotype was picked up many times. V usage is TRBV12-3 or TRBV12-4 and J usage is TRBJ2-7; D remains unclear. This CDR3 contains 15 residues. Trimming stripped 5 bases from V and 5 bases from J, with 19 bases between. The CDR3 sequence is CASSTASQYVDEQYF. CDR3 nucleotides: TGTGCCAGCAGTACCGCCTCGCAGTACGTCGACGAGCAGTACTTC.

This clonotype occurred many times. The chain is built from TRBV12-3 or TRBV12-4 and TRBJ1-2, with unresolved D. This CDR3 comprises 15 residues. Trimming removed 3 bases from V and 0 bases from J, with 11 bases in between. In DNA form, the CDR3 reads TGTGCCAGCAGTTTCCTAGCAGAGACTAACTATGGCTACACCTTC. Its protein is CASSFLAETNYGYTF.

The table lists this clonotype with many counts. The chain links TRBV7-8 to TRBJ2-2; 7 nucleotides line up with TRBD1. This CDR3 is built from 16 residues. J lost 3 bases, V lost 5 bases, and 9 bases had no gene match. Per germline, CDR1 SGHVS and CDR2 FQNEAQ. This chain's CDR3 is CASSIRTGYDTGELFF. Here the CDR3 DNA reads TGTGCCAGCAGCATTCGGACAGGATACGACACCGGGGAGCTGTTTTTT. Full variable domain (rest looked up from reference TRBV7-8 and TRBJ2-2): GAGVSQSPRYKVAKRGQDVALRCDPISGHVSLFWYQQALGQGPEFLTYFQNEAQLDKSGLPSDRFFAERPEGSVSTLKIQRTQQEDSAVYLCASSIRTGYDTGELFFGEGSRLTVL.

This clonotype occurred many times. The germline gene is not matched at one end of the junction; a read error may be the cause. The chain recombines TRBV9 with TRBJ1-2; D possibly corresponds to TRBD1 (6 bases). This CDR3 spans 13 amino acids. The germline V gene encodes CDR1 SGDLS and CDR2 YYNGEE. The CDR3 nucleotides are TGTACCAGCAGTCCCCTGGGGGGCCATGGCTACACCTTC. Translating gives CTSSPLGGHGYTF.

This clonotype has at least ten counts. CDR3 sequence reads: CASSVAPNGGYTF. The CDR3 region has the DNA TGTGCCAGCAGCGTAGCTCCTAACGGGGGCTACACCTTC. The rearrangement links TRBV9 to TRBJ1-2, with D unclear. Trimming stripped 0 bases from V and 8 bases from J, with 11 bases between. Germline-derived CDR1 and CDR2 are SGDLS and YYNGEE. The CDR3 extends over 13 amino acids.

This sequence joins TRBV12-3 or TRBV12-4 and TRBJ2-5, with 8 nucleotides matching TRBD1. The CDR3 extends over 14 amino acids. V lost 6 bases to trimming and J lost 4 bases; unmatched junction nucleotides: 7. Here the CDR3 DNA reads TGTGCCAGCAGGGAAACAGGGGGGAGAGAGACCCAGTACTTC. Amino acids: CASRETGGRETQYF.

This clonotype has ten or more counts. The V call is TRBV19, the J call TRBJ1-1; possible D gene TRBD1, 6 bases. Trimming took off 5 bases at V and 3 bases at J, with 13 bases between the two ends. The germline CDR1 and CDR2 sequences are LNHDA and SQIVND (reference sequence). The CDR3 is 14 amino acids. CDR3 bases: TGTGCCAGTAGTCCCAGGGGATCCGACACTGAAGCTTTCTTT. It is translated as CASSPRGSDTEAFF.

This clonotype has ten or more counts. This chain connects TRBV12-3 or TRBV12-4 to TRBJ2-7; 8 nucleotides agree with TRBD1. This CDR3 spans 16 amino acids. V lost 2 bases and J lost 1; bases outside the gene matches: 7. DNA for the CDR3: TGTGCCAGCAGTTTAAGAGGGCAGGGGGCTTCCTACGAGCAGTACTTC. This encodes CASSLRGQGASYEQYF.

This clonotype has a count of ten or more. CDR3 nucleotides: TGTGCCAGCAGCTTAATGGTTAGCTCTGGGGCCAACGTCCTGACTTTC. Translated: CASSLMVSSGANVLTF. The chain uses TRBV7-2 and TRBJ2-6, with no clear D. Trimming left V 2 bases short and J 0 bases short, with 8 bases between. The CDR3 runs to 16 residues. Germline CDR1 and CDR2: SGHTA and FQGNSA.

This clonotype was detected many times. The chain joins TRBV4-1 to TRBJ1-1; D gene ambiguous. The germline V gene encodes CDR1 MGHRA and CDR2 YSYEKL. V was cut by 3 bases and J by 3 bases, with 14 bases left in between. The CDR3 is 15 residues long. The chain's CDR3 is CASSQIDQRDTEAFF. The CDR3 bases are TGCGCCAGCAGCCAGATCGATCAGAGGGACACTGAAGCTTTCTTT.

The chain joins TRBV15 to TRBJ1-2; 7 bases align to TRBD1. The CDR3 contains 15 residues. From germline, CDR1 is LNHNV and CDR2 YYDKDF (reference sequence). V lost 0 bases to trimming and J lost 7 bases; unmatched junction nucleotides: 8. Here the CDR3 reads CATSRDRFAGGGYTF. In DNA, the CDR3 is TGTGCCACCAGCAGAGATCGATTTGCAGGGGGTGGCTACACCTTC.

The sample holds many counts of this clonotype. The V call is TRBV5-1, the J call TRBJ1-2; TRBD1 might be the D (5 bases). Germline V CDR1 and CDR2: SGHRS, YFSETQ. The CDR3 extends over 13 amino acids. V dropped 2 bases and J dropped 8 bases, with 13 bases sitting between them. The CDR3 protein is CASSFIDSGGYTF. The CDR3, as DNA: TGCGCCAGCAGCTTTATAGACAGTGGGGGCTACACCTTC. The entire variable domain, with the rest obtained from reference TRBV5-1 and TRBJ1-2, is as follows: KAGVTQTPRYLIKTRGQQVTLSCSPISGHRSVSWYQQTPGQGLQFLFEYFSETQRNKGNFPGRFSGRQFSNSRSEMNVSTLELGDSALYLCASSFIDSGGYTFGSGTRLTVV.

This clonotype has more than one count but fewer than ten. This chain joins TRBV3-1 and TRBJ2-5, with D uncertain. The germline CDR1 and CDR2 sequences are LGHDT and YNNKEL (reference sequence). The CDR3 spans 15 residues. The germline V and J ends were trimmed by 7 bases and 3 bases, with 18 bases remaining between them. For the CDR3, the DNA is TGTGCCAGCAACTCACGAGAAAATTTCGAAGAGACCCAGTACTTC. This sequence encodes CASNSRENFEETQYF.

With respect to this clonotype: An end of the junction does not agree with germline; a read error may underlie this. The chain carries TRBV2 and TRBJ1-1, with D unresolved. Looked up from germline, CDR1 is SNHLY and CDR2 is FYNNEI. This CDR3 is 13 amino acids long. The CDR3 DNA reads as TGTGCCAGCAGACCCGGGGAGGCCACTGAAGTTTTCTTT. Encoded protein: CASRPGEATEVFF. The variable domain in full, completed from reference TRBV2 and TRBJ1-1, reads EPEVTQTPSHQVTQMGQEVILRCVPISNHLYFYWYRQILGQKVEFLVSFYNNEISEKSEIFDDQFSVERPDGSNFTLKIRSTKLEDSAMYFCASRPGEATEVFFGQGTRLTVV.

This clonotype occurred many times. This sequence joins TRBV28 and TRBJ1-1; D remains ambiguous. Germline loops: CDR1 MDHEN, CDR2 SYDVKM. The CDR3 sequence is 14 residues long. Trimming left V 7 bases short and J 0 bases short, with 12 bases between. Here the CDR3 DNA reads TGTGCCAGCACCAATGCGCCCATGAACACTGAAGCTTTCTTT. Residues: CASTNAPMNTEAFF. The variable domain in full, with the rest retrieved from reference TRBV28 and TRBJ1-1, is DVKVTQSSRYLVKRTGEKVFLECVQDMDHENMFWYRQDPGLGLRLIYFSYDVKMKEKGDIPEGYSVSREKKERFSLILESASTNQTSMYLCASTNAPMNTEAFFGQGTRLTVV.

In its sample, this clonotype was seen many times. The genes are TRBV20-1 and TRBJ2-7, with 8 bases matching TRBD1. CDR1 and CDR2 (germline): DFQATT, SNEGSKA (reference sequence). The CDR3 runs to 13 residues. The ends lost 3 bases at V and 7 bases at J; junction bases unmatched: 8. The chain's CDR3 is CSARSTGVGEQYF. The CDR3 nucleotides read TGCAGTGCTAGGTCGACAGGGGTAGGGGAGCAGTACTTC.

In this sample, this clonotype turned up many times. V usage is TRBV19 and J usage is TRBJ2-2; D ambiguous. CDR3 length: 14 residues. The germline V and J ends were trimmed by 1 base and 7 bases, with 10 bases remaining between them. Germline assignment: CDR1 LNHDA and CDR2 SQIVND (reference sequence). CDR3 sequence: CASSIVPGSGELFF. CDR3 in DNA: TGTGCCAGTAGTATAGTACCAGGCAGCGGGGAGCTGTTTTTT.

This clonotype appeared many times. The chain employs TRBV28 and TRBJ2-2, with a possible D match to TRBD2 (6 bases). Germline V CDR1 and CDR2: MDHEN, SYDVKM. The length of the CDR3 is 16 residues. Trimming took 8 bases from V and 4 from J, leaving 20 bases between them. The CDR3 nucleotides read TGTGCCAGCGGATTAAACGGGGGTTCGGGCACCGGGGAGCTGTTTTTT. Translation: CASGLNGGSGTGELFF.

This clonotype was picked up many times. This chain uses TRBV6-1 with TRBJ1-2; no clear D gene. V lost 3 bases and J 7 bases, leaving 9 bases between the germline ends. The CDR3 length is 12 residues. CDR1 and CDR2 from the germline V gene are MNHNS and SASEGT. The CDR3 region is CASSDPLSGYTF. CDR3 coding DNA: TGTGCCAGCAGTGATCCCCTCTCTGGCTACACCTTC.

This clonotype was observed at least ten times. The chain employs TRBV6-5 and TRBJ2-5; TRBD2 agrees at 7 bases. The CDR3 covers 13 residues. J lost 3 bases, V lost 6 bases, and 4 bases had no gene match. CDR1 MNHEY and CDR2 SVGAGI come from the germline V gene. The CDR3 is CASRGGSEETQYF. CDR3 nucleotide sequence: TGTGCCAGCAGGGGCGGGAGTGAAGAGACCCAGTACTTC.

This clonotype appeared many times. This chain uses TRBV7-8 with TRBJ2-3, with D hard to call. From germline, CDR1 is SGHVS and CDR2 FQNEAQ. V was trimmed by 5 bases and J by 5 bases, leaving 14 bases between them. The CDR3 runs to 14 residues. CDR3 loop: CASSRQVLGDTQYF. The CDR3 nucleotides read TGTGCCAGCAGCCGCCAGGTCTTGGGAGATACGCAGTATTTT.